The 14 T cell receptor beta chains reported below all come from one sample, sequenced in a study of blood T cell repertoires in COVID-19. Sequenced by immunoSEQ multiplex PCR; TCRdb stores in-frame clones only, minus some. The sample has approximately 230,000 clones, 88% seen once. The sample consisted of peripheral blood. Receptors originate from a woman aged 25-40 years with COVID-19, enrolled during active disease.

The V call is TRBV28, the J call TRBJ1-2; 9 bases match TRBD1. Germline loops: CDR1 MDHEN, CDR2 SYDVKM. J gave up 7 bases and V 2 bases, and 23 bases lay outside the gene matches. The CDR3 consists of 20 residues. The CDR3 DNA follows: TGTGCCAGCAGTTTACTCGAAAGACCGAGCAGGGAACAGGGGGCGCGTGGCTACACCTTC. Translated, it gives CASSLLERPSREQGARGYTF.

Many counts were recorded for this clone. The J gene is TRBJ2-7, the V gene TRBV6-5; TRBD1 might be the D (7 bases). Germline V CDR1 and CDR2: MNHEY, SVGAGI. V shed 5 bases and J shed 5 bases, with 19 bases lying between them. This CDR3 comprises 15 residues. The CDR3 nucleotides read TGTGCCAGCAGTATTGAAGCAGGGGGGCCTAACGAGCAGTACGTC. This encodes CASSIEAGGPNEQYV.

This rearrangement joins TRBV27 to TRBJ1-5, with D possibly being TRBD1 (6 bases). The CDR3 is 20 amino acids. Germline assignment: CDR1 MNHEY and CDR2 SMNVEV (reference sequence). V lost 6 bases, J lost 2 bases, and 29 bases lay in between. The CDR3 nucleotides are TGTGCCAGCAGGGGACTAGTCATCCGCGCTGTCCCAGGGGGCAATCAGCCCCAGCATTTT. Amino acids: CASRGLVIRAVPGGNQPQHF.

The chain uses TRBV6-2 or TRBV6-3 and TRBJ1-1; D unclear. The V gene's germline CDR1 is MNHEY and CDR2 SVGEGT. The CDR3 consists of 13 residues. Between the trimmed V and J ends, which lost 2 bases and 7 bases, there was a span of 11 bases. The CDR3 reads CASSYLYSREAFF. The CDR3 DNA follows: TGTGCCAGCAGTTACCTGTACTCCCGTGAAGCTTTCTTT.

V and J are TRBV4-1 and TRBJ2-3; D perhaps matches TRBD2 (7 bases). Germline V gene sequence: CDR1 MGHRA, CDR2 YSYEKL. This CDR3 is built from 17 residues. Trimming stripped 4 bases from V and 4 bases from J, with 21 bases between. In DNA, the CDR3 is TGCGCCAGCAGCCGAGGGACTACCTGGGGGCGGGCAGATACGCAGTATTTT. This sequence encodes CASSRGTTWGRADTQYF.

This chain connects TRBV9 to TRBJ2-3, with 11 bases aligning to TRBD2. The V and J ends lost 4 bases and 2 bases, in that order; junction bases with no gene match: 6. Germline CDR1 is SGDLS and CDR2 is YYNGEE. The CDR3 consists of 16 residues. CDR3 bases: TGTGCCAGCAGCCCAGGGACTAGCGGAGTCACAGATACGCAGTATTTT. It yields the protein CASSPGTSGVTDTQYF.

The CDR3 nucleotides read TGTGCCAGCAGTGACGGACGGGAGCGGGACGAGCAGTACGTC. This encodes CASSDGRERDEQYV. The V and J genes are TRBV6-1 and TRBJ2-7; TRBD2 might be the D (6 bases). CDR1 MNHNS and CDR2 SASEGT come from the germline V gene. This CDR3 spans 14 amino acids. V gave up 3 bases and J gave up 5 bases, with 14 bases separating them.

The chain links TRBV2 to TRBJ2-3; 7 nucleotides match TRBD2. The CDR3 runs to 14 residues. The germline V gene encodes CDR1 SNHLY and CDR2 FYNNEI. V dropped 4 bases and J dropped 6; count of bases not matched to a gene: 7. CDR3 nucleotide sequence: TGTGCCAGCAGTGTTATAGCGGGTTCGGATACGCAGTATTTT. This gives the protein CASSVIAGSDTQYF.

Worth noting for this clone: Other DNA sequences in the same sample also yield this CDR3. V usage is TRBV5-4 and J usage is TRBJ2-3; 11 bases fit TRBD2. J gave up 6 bases and V 0 bases, and 0 bases lay outside the gene matches. The CDR3 length is 14 residues. The germline gives CDR1 SGHNT, CDR2 YYREEE (reference sequence). CDR3 in amino acids: CASSLGLAGDTQYF. The CDR3 DNA is TGTGCCAGCAGCTTGGGACTAGCGGGGGATACGCAGTATTTT. Drawing the rest from reference TRBV5-4 and TRBJ2-3, the complete variable domain is ETGVTQSPTHLIKTRGQQVTLRCSSQSGHNTVSWYQQALGQGPQFIFQYYREEENGRGNFPPRFSGLQFPNYSSELNVNALELDDSALYLCASSLGLAGDTQYFGPGTRLTVL.

The chain couples TRBV13 to TRBJ1-4; D perhaps matches TRBD1 (6 bases). The V end was cut by 4 bases, the J end by 6 bases, with 12 bases between. Germline V gene sequence: CDR1 PRHDT, CDR2 FYEKMQ (reference sequence). The CDR3 length is 14 residues. The CDR3 loop reads CASSSRGWDEKLFF. The CDR3 DNA sequence: TGTGCCAGCAGCTCCAGGGGCTGGGATGAAAAACTGTTTTTT. Full variable domain (remainder filled in from reference TRBV13 and TRBJ1-4): AAGVIQSPRHLIKEKRETATLKCYPIPRHDTVYWYQQGPGQDPQFLISFYEKMQSDKGSIPDRFSAQQFSDYHSELNMSSLELGDSALYFCASSSRGWDEKLFFGSGTQLSVL.

The chain recombines TRBV10-3 with TRBJ2-1; TRBD2 matches at 7 bases. Germline trimming cut 4 bases from V and 0 bases from J; bases unmatched to any gene: 12. This CDR3 spans 18 amino acids. The germline V gene has CDR1 ENHRY and CDR2 SYGVKD. CDR3 coding DNA: TGTGCCATCAGTGGTGGACTTACAGCGGGACCCTCCTACAATGAGCAGTTCTTC. This sequence encodes CAISGGLTAGPSYNEQFF.

This chain uses TRBV9 with TRBJ2-3; 7 bases map to TRBD1. Germline values: CDR1 SGDLS, CDR2 YYNGEE. Unmatched junction bases numbered 4, after V lost 2 bases and J lost 4 bases. CDR3 length equals 14 residues. CDR3: CASSVDRDPDTQYF. CDR3 DNA sequence: TGTGCCAGCAGCGTCGACAGGGATCCAGATACGCAGTATTTT.

The J gene is TRBJ1-3, the V gene TRBV4-3, with TRBD1 matching 7 bases. The CDR3 totals 16 residues. Trimming cost V 3 bases and J 2 bases; bases outside gene matches: 7. Germline CDR1 is LGHNA and CDR2 is YSLEER. The CDR3 DNA is TGCGCCAGCAGCCACGGTTACCAGGGGGCTGGAAACACCATATATTTT. Amino acids: CASSHGYQGAGNTIYF.

The genes are TRBV19 and TRBJ2-1; 10 nucleotides match TRBD2. The germline V gene has CDR1 LNHDA and CDR2 SQIVND (reference sequence). V was pared by 6 bases and J by 4 bases, with 9 bases of the junction left unmatched. This CDR3 contains 16 residues. CDR3 amino acids: CASSRDSAGGYNEQFF. CDR3 DNA: TGTGCCAGTAGCCGCGACTCAGCGGGGGGGTACAATGAGCAGTTCTTC.